The subject of this entry is one T cell receptor (beta chain). What it binds is unknown. The CDR3 is 14 residues long. Per germline, CDR1 MNHNS and CDR2 SASEGT. V lost 1 base, J lost 4 bases, and 10 bases lay in between. The data were obtained in a study of T cell responses to AZD1222 COVID-19 vaccine. Study-level points and caveats: Clonal diversity was possibly underestimated, and white British individuals and females predominated among donors. Seropositive at baseline were only a handful of AZD1222 recipients. When two AZD1222 doses had been given, Spike-specific TCR breadth and depth rose. Nearly half of the spike-specific TCRs reportedly recognize variant regions that carry no mutations.

Sequenced by immunoSEQ multiplex PCR; TCRdb stores in-frame clones only, minus some. The sample gives about 60,000 clones, about four fifths of which show up once; under 8% is in the top ten. This rearrangement joins TRBV6-1 to TRBJ2-5; D gene uncertain. The sequence was obtained from an adult in good health. Sequenced here: peripheral blood, sampled on day 0 of AZD1222 vaccination. The CDR3 spells CASSEGVARETQYF. CDR3 sequence (DNA): TGTGCCAGCAGTGAAGGGGTGGCGAGAGAGACCCAGTACTTC.